A selection of T cell receptor beta chains follows, all from one sample in a study of tumor-infiltrating lymphocytes in primary liver carcinoma. MiXCR was run by TCRdb on the multiplex PCR reads, yielding one entry per CDR3 protein. The data contain fewer than 25,000 distinct CDR3 sequences, approximately 72% of them singletons. The sequenced sample consisted of liver tumor tissue from sampling region 1. The receptors shown here come from a man aged 35 to 55 with primary liver carcinoma and hepatitis B virus infection. The CDR3 runs from the conserved cysteine through the conserved F or W. The D gene is left open where the match is weak. Where a row states a size, it is once, few, many or the class of an expanded clone; other rows omit it.

d_gene	v_gene	abundance	j_gene	CDR3aa	CDR3nt
TRBD1	TRBV5-1	-	TRBJ2-3	CVSRLTGLTPDTQYF	TGCGTCAGCAGACTGACAGGGTTGACGCCAGATACGCAGTATTTT
TRBD2	TRBV11-2	-	TRBJ2-1	CTSSYTSALIYNEQFF	TGTACCAGCAGCTATACTAGCGCCCTTATATACAATGAGCAGTTCTTC
-	TRBV11-2	-	TRBJ1-1	CASSLMGTGMSVREAFF	TGTGCCAGCAGCTTGATGGGTACAGGGATGTCAGTCCGTGAAGCTTTCTTT
-	TRBV7-2	-	TRBJ2-7	CASSAFRGGISEQYF	TGTGCCAGCAGCGCTTTTAGGGGGGGGATAAGTGAGCAGTACTTC
TRBD2	TRBV10-3	-	TRBJ2-7	CAITERSGLAGGFSYEQYF	TGTGCCATCACCGAACGATCCGGACTAGCGGGAGGCTTCTCCTACGAGCAGTACTTC
-	TRBV29-1	few	TRBJ2-1	CSVERGAFHNEQFF	TGCAGCGTTGAGCGCGGAGCCTTCCACAATGAGCAGTTCTTC
TRBD2	TRBV4-1	medium-sized	TRBJ2-2	CASSREPGLSTGELFF	TGCGCCAGCAGCCGCGAGCCGGGACTAAGCACCGGGGAGCTGTTTTTT
TRBD1	TRBV5-6	once	TRBJ2-5	CTSSGPIGTVNQETQYF	TGTACCAGCAGCGGCCCGATCGGGACAGTGAACCAAGAGACCCAGTACTTC
-	TRBV11-2	-	TRBJ1-1	CASSLMGTGKLVREASF	TGTGCCAGCAGCTTAATGGGTACAGGGAAGTTGGTCCGTGAGGCTTCCTTT
TRBD1	TRBV12-3/TRBV12-4	-	TRBJ2-3	CVSSYRRDSFVTDTQYF	TGTGTAAGCAGTTATCGCCGGGACAGTTTTGTTACAGATACGCAGTATTTT
-	TRBV4-1	-	TRBJ2-7	CASNPGQWYEQYF	TGCGCCAGCAACCCGGGTCAATGGTACGAGCAGTACTTC
TRBD2	TRBV6-5	-	TRBJ2-3	CTRRYGRGAGDTQYF	TGTACCAGGCGTTACGGGCGGGGGGCGGGAGATACGCAGTATTTT
-	TRBV4-1	-	TRBJ2-7	CAGSQDEGGNYEQYF	TGTGCCGGCAGCCAAGATGAGGGTGGGAACTACGAGCAGTACTTC
-	TRBV4-1	once	TRBJ2-7	CASSPGPRYEQYF	TGCGCCAGCAGCCCGGGCCCTCGGTACGAGCAATACTTC
-	TRBV4-1	-	TRBJ2-1	CASSQSSGRNNEQFF	TGCGCCAGCAGCCAAAGCAGCGGACGGAACAATGAGCAGTTCTTC
TRBD2	TRBV6-6	once	TRBJ2-2	CASSPLVGLAGPTNTRELLF	TGTGCCAGCAGTCCGCTCGTGGGACTAGCGGGGCCTACGAACACCAGGGAGCTGTTATTT
-	TRBV28	-	TRBJ1-2	CASSLEGSCYTF	TGTGCCAGTAGTTTGGAGGGGTCATGCTACACCTTC
TRBD2	TRBV6-5	-	TRBJ2-3	CASYEQDGRMETDTQYF	TGTGCCAGCTACGAACAGGACGGGAGGATGGAGACAGATACACAGTATTTT
-	TRBV11-2	-	TRBJ2-5	CASSLARPASGKKETQYF	TGTGCCAGCAGCTTAGCGAGGCCAGCCTCGGGAAAAAAAGAGACCCAATACTTC
-	TRBV5-5	-	TRBJ2-2	CASGLEAGAGELFF	TGTGCCAGTGGCTTGGAGGCGGGTGCCGGGGAGCTGTTTTTT
TRBD1	TRBV7-2	-	TRBJ2-5	CASGSPLGTVDQETQYF	TGTGCCAGCGGCTCTCCTTTGGGGACAGTAGACCAAGAGACCCAGTACTTC
-	TRBV10-3	-	TRBJ2-3	CVIGAGASTDTQYF	TGTGTCATCGGGGCAGGGGCTAGCACGGATACGCAGTATTTT
TRBD2	TRBV12-3/TRBV12-4	-	TRBJ2-7	CASNMGTGGFYEQYF	TGTGCCAGCAATATGGGGACGGGGGGGTTCTACGAGCAGTACTTC
-	TRBV5-4	-	TRBJ2-1	CARSSSGLSNKQFF	TGTGCCAGGAGCTCCTCCGGGCTCTCCAATAAACAGTTCTTC
TRBD2	TRBV14	-	TRBJ2-3	CASSQVTRGTSRTLFLDTQYF	TGTGCCAGCAGTCAAGTTACCCGGGGGACTAGCCGTACCTTGTTCTTAGATACGCAGTATTTT
-	TRBV12-3/TRBV12-4	-	TRBJ2-2	CTSVRLVAWEPFF	TGTACCAGCGTCCGACTAGTGGCCTGGGAGCCGTTTTTT